The present T cell receptor (beta chain) was sequenced within a study of blood T cell repertoires in COVID-19. Study context: Sample material is recorded as cDNA or gDNA derived from T cells, B-cell-depleted T cells, or PBMCs.

The germline CDR1 and CDR2 sequences are MNHEY and SMNVEV (reference sequence). V was shortened by 6 bases and J by 7 bases, with 13 bases between the two germline ends. This CDR3 region has 14 residues. All exposed participants met a person with COVID-19 within 2 weeks before entering the study. Original handling: Amplified reference gene primers provided the basis for estimating nucleated cell counts. Measured with immunoSEQ multiplex PCR; TCRdb has only the in-frame clones, and not every one. V and J calls and clone size follow that table, whereas D and trimming were derived from the DNA. The profile shows about 220,000 clones, roughly 90% of them singletons.

The TCR was taken from a man aged 25 to 40 who had been exposed to COVID-19. Material for sequencing was PBMCs or T cells enriched from blood (not recorded which). The V gene is TRBV27, the J gene TRBJ1-6; TRBD1 might be the D (5 bases). As DNA, the CDR3 is TGTGCCAGCAGGTTGTGGGCAGGGAATTCACCCCTCCACTTT. Its protein is CASRLWAGNSPLHF.